This T cell receptor (beta chain) was profiled in a study of T-cell memory formation after mild COVID-19. For the study at large: Among the donors, TCR clusters were largely specific to each donor.

UMIs and sample barcodes were carried by the TCR alpha and TCR beta cDNA libraries that 5'RACE produced using constant-segment primers. TCRdb called the 5' RACE reads again in MiXCR, with one record for every CDR3 protein. This sample has nearly 200,000 distinct CDR3 sequences, with about a sixth found just once. CDR3 length: 15 amino acids. With V trimmed by 6 bases and J by 0 bases, 7 bases remained unmatched. CDR1 is SQVTM, CDR2 ANQGSEA, per germline. The rearrangement links TRBV29-1 to TRBJ2-5, with 10 bases that match TRBD1. The specimen sequenced was PBMCs or a T cell subset sorted from them (not recorded which). This TCR was sampled from an adult woman who had mild COVID-19 (a few samples of this study predate the infection). Cell type and time point are not known. As DNA, the CDR3 is TGCAGCGTCCCAGGGGACAGGGGCTACCAAGAGACCCAGTACTTC. Encoded protein: CSVPGDRGYQETQYF.